Listed here are 3 T cell receptor beta chains from one sample, sequenced in a study of high-grade serous ovarian cancer treatment subgroups. Method: immunoSEQ multiplex PCR; TCRdb's copy keeps in-frame clones and lacks some. The table lists about 430 clones, 70% to 80% of them singletons. Tumor samples were taken before definitive surgery or chemotherapy. Sequenced material: tumor tissue. Receptors were obtained from a human donor with high-grade serous ovarian cancer.

The gene calls are TRBV7-2 and TRBJ1-1; D gene uncertain. Trimming stripped 6 bases from V and 3 bases from J, with 11 bases between. There are 13 residues in the CDR3. The germline CDR1 and CDR2 sequences are SGHTA and FQGNSA. CDR3 region: CASSPGIHTEAFF. The CDR3 nucleotides read TGTGCCAGCAGTCCCGGGATCCACACTGAAGCTTTCTTT. Filled out from reference TRBV7-2 and TRBJ1-1, the complete variable domain reads GAGVSQSPSNKVTEKGKDVELRCDPISGHTALYWYRQSLGQGLEFLIYFQGNSAPDKSGLPSDRFSAERTGGSVSTLTIQRTQQEDSAVYLCASSPGIHTEAFFGQGTRLTVV.

The chain employs TRBV25-1 and TRBJ2-6; D is possibly TRBD1 (5 bases). Trimming took 5 bases from V and 5 from J, leaving 19 bases between them. The germline V gene has CDR1 MGHDK and CDR2 SYGVNS. CDR3 size: 17 residues. CDR3 nucleotides: TGTGCCAGCAGTCATCACTGTGGACAAAGTCGGGCCAACGTCCTGACTTTC. This encodes CASSHHCGQSRANVLTF. The variable domain in full, completed from reference TRBV25-1 and TRBJ2-6, reads EADIYQTPRYLVIGTGKKITLECSQTMGHDKMYWYQQDPGMELHLIHYSYGVNSTEKGDLSSESTVSRIRTEHFPLTLESARPSHTSQYLCASSHHCGQSRANVLTFGAGSRLTVL.

The gene calls are TRBV7-8 and TRBJ1-2; 9 positions match TRBD1. Trimming cost V 1 base and J 2 bases; bases outside gene matches: 2. CDR3 length: 15 amino acids. Germline assignment: CDR1 SGHVS and CDR2 FQNEAQ. CDR3 residues: CASSLGQGGNYGYTF. CDR3 DNA: TGTGCCAGCAGCTTAGGACAGGGGGGCAACTATGGCTACACCTTC.